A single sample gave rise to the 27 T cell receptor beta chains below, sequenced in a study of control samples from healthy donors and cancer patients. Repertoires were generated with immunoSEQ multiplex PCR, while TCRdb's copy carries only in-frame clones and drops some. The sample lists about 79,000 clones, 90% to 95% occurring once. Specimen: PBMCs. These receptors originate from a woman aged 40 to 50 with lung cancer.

The CDR3 nucleotides read TGTGCCTGGGAAGGGACAGCCGGAAACACCATATATTTT. Translation gives CAWEGTAGNTIYF. This chain uses TRBV30 with TRBJ1-3; 7 bases are shared with TRBD1. The CDR3 is 13 amino acids. With V trimmed by 5 bases and J by 4 bases, 5 bases remained unmatched. Per the germline V gene, CDR1 is GTSNPN and CDR2 is SVGIG (reference sequence).

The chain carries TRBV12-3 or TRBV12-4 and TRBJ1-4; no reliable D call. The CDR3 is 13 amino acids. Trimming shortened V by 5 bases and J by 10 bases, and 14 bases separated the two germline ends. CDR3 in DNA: TGTGCCAGCAGTGCGGACTCGGTTGGAAAACTGTTTTTT. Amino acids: CASSADSVGKLFF.

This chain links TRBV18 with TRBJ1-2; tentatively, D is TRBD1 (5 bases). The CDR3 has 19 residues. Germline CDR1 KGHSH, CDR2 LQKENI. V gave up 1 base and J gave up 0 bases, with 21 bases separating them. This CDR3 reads CASSPRRGASSDANYGYTF. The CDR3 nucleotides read TGTGCCAGCTCACCACGGCGGGGCGCGTCTTCGGACGCTAACTATGGCTACACCTTC.

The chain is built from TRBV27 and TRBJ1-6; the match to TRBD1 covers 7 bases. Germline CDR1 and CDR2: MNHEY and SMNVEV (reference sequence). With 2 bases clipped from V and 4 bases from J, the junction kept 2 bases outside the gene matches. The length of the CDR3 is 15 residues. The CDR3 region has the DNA TGTGCCAGCAGTTTACGACAGGGATATAATTCACCCCTCCACTTT. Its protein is CASSLRQGYNSPLHF.

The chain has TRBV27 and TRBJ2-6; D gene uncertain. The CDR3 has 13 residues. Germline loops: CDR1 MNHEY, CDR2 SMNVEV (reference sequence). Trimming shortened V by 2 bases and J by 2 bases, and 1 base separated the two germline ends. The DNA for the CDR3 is TGTGCCAGCAGTTTAGCTGGGGCCAACGTCCTGACTTTC. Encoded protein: CASSLAGANVLTF.

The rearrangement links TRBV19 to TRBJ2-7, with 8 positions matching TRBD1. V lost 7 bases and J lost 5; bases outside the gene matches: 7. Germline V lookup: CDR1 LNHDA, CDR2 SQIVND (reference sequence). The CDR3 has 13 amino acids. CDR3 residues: CASTTTGDHEQYF. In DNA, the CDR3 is TGTGCCAGTACCACGACAGGGGACCACGAGCAGTACTTC. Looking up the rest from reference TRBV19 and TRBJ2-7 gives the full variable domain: DGGITQSPKYLFRKEGQNVTLSCEQNLNHDAMYWYRQDPGQGLRLIYYSQIVNDFQKGDIAEGYSVSREKKESFPLTVTSAQKNPTAFYLCASTTTGDHEQYFGPGTRLTVT.

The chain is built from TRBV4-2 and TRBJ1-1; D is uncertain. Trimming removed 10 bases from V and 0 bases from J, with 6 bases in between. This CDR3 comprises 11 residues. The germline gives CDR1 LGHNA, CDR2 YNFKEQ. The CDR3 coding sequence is TGTGCCATCTTGCTGAACACTGAAGCTTTCTTT. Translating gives CAILLNTEAFF.

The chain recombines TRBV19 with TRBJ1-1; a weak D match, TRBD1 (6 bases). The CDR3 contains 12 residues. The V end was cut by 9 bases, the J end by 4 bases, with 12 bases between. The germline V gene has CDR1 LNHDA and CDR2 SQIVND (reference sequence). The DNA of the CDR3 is TGTGCCAGCGAACAGGGAAGCACTGAAGCTTTCTTT. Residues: CASEQGSTEAFF.

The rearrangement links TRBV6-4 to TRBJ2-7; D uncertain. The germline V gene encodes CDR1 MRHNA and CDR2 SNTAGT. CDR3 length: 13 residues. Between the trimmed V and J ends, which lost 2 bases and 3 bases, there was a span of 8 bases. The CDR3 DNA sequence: TGTGCCAGCAGTGACGGTTTGGGCTACGAGCAGTACTTC. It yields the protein CASSDGLGYEQYF.

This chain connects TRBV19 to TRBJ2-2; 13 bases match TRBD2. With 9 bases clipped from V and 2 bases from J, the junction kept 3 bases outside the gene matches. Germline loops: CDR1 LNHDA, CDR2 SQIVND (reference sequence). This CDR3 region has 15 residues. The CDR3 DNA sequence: TGTGCCAGCCGGACTAGCGGGGGCAACACCGGGGAGCTGTTTTTT. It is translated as CASRTSGGNTGELFF.

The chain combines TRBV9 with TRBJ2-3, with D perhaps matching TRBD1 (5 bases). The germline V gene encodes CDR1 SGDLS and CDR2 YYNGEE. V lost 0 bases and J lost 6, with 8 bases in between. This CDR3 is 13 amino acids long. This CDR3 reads CASSVGRVDTQYF. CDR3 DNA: TGTGCCAGCAGCGTAGGCAGGGTGGATACGCAGTATTTT.

The CDR3 nucleotides are TGTGCCAGTAGTATGATCCAGGGTTTCTCTGGAAACACCATATATTTT. As protein: CASSMIQGFSGNTIYF. The chain has TRBV19 and TRBJ1-3, with D tentatively TRBD1 (5 bases). V dropped 3 bases and J dropped 0 bases, with 12 bases sitting between them. Per the germline V gene, CDR1 is LNHDA and CDR2 is SQIVND (reference sequence). The CDR3 totals 16 residues.

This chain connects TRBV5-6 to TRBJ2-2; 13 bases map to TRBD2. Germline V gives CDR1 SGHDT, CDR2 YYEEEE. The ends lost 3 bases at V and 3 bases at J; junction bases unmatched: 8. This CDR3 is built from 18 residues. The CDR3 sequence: CASSSLTSGGTYTGELFF. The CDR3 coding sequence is TGTGCCAGCAGCTCACTGACTAGCGGGGGGACTTACACCGGGGAGCTGTTTTTT. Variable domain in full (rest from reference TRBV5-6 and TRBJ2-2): DAGVTQSPTHLIKTRGQQVTLRCSPKSGHDTVSWYQQALGQGPQFIFQYYEEEERQRGNFPDRFSGHQFPNYSSELNVNALLLGDSALYLCASSSLTSGGTYTGELFFGEGSRLTVL.

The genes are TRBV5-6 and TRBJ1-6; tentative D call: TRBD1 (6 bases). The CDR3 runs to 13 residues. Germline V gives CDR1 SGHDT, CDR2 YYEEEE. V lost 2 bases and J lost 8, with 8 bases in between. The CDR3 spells CASSLQGYSPLHF. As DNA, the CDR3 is TGTGCCAGCAGCTTACAGGGCTATTCACCCCTCCACTTT.

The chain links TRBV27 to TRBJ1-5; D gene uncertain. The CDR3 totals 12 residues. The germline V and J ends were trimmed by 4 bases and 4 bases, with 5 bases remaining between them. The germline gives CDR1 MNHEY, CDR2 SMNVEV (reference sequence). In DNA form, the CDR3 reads TGTGCCAGCAGTTCACTTAATCAGCCCCAGCATTTT. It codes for CASSSLNQPQHF.

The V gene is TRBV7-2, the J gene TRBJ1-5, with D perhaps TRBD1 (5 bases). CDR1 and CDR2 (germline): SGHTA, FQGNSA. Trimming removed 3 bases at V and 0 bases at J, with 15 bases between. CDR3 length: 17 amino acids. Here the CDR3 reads CASSLGPSQYSNQPQHF. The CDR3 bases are TGTGCCAGCAGCTTGGGACCTAGCCAATATAGCAATCAGCCCCAGCATTTT.

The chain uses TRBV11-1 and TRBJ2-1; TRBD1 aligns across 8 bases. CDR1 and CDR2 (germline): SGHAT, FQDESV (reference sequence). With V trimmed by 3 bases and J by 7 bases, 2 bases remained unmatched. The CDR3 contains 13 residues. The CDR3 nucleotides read TGTGCCAGCAGCTTGGACAGGGTGAATGAGCAGTTCTTC. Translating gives CASSLDRVNEQFF.

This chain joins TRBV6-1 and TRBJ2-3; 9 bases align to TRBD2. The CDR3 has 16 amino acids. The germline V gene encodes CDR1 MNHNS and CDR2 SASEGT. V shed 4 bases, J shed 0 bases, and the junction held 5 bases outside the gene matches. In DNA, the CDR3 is TGTGCCAGCAGTGTCAGCGGGGGGCGTAGCACAGATACGCAGTATTTT. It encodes CASSVSGGRSTDTQYF.

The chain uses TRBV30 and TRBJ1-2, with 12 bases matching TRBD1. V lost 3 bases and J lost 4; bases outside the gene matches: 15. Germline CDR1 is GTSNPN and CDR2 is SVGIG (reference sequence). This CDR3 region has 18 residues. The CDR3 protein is CAWSSGRDRGLWFYGYTF. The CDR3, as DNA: TGTGCCTGGAGCTCCGGCCGGGACAGGGGGCTATGGTTCTATGGCTACACCTTC.

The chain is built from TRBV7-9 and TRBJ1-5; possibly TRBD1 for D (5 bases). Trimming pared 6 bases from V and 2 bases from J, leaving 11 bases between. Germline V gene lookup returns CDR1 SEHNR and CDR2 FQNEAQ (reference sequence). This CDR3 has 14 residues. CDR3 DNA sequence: TGTGCCAGCAGGGGAGACAGTGGCAATCAGCCCCAGCATTTT. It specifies CASRGDSGNQPQHF.

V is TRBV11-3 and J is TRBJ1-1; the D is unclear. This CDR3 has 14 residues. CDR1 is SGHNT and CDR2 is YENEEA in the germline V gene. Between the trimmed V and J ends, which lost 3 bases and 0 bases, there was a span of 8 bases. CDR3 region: CASSLSSVNTEAFF. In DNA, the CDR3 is TGTGCCAGCAGCTTGTCTTCGGTGAACACTGAAGCTTTCTTT. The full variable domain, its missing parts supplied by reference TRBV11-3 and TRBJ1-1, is EAGVVQSPRYKIIEKKQPVAFWCNPISGHNTLYWYLQNLGQGPELLIRYENEEAVDDSQLPKDRFSAERLKGVDSTLKIQPAELGDSAVYLCASSLSSVNTEAFFGQGTRLTVV.

The CDR3 nucleotides are TGTGCCAGCAGCTTCATGGGCCTACCAGCTAACTATGGCTACACCTTC. Protein sequence: CASSFMGLPANYGYTF. This sequence joins TRBV7-9 and TRBJ1-2; D gene uncertain. CDR1 and CDR2 (germline): SEHNR, FQNEAQ (reference sequence). CDR3 length: 16 residues. V lost 3 bases and J lost 0, with 14 bases in between. Drawing the rest from reference TRBV7-9 and TRBJ1-2, the complete variable domain is DTGVSQNPRHKITKRGQNVTFRCDPISEHNRLYWYRQTLGQGPEFLTYFQNEAQLEKSRLLSDRFSAERPKGSFSTLEIQRTEQGDSAMYLCASSFMGLPANYGYTFGSGTRLTVV.

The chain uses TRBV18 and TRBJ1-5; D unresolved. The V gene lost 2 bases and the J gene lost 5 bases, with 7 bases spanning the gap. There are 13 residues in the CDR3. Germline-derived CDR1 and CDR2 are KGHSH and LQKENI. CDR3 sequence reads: CASSPDADQPQHF. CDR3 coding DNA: TGTGCCAGCTCACCAGATGCGGATCAGCCCCAGCATTTT.

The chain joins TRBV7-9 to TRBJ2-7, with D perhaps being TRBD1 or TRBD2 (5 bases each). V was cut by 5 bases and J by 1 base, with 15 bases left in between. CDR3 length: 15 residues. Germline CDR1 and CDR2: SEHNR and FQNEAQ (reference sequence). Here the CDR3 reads CASSGLASGSYEQYF. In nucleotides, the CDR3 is TGTGCCAGCAGCGGGCTAGCTTCAGGGTCCTACGAGCAGTACTTC.

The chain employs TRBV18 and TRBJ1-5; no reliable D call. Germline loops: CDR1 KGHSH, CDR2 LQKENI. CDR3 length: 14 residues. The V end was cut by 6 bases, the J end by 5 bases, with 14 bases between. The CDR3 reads CASSLVGIYQPQHF. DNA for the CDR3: TGTGCCAGCTCCTTAGTCGGGATCTATCAGCCCCAGCATTTT.

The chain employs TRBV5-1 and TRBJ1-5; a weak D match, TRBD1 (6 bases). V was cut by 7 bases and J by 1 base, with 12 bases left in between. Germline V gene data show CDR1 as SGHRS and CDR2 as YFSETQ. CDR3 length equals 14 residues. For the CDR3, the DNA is TGCGCCAGCTCGAGGGGGGGGAGCAATCAGCCCCAGCATTTT. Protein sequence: CASSRGGSNQPQHF.

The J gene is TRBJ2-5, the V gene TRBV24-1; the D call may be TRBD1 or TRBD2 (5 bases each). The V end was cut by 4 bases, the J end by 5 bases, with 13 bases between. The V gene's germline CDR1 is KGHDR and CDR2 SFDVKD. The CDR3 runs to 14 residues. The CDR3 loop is CATSDRGTAETQYF. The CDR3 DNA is TGTGCCACCAGTGACCGAGGGACGGCCGAGACCCAGTACTTC.